This is a list of T cell receptor beta chains from one sample in a study of cytomegalovirus exposure and HLA in healthy donors. Profiling relied on immunoSEQ multiplex PCR, and the TCRdb table lists in-frame clones only, not all of them. The data show 100,000 or so clones, nearly 65% seen once. Material for sequencing was PBMCs. These receptors all come from a human donor in good health. Both conserved end residues are part of each CDR3. A D gene is named only where the DNA matches it firmly. The size entry is marked missing in some rows and otherwise reads once, few, many or a size class.

j_call v_call clone_size d_call cdr3_length cdr3_aa cdr3_nt
TRBJ2-6 TRBV28 few . 17 CASSSPHTSSGANVLTF TGTGCCAGCAGTTCTCCTCATACGAGCTCTGGGGCCAACGTCCTGACTTTC
TRBJ1-1 TRBV30 . TRBD1 14 CAWSADRVATEAFF TGTGCCTGGAGCGCGGACAGGGTTGCCACTGAAGCTTTCTTT
TRBJ2-7 TRBV6-5 once . 15 CASSSLSLGMAQQYF TGTGCCAGCAGTTCCCTGAGCCTCGGGATGGCCCAGCAGTACTTC
TRBJ1-3 TRBV5-4 . TRBD1 13 CASSLGQRDTIYF TGTGCCAGCAGTTTGGGACAGAGAGACACCATATATTTT
TRBJ1-4 TRBV28 few . 14 CASSVGGAGEKLFF TGTGCCAGCAGTGTTGGGGGCGCGGGTGAAAAACTGTTTTTT
TRBJ1-5 TRBV28 . . 15 CASRSGDLSNQPQHF TGTGCCAGCAGATCGGGAGATCTGAGCAATCAGCCCCAGCATTTT
TRBJ2-2 TRBV6-5 . . 14 CASSYDGLSGELFF TGTGCCAGCAGTTACGACGGACTCTCCGGGGAGCTGTTTTTT
TRBJ2-2 TRBV9 . . 16 CASSVGGRSNTGELFF TGTGCCAGCAGCGTAGGGGGCCGGTCGAACACCGGGGAGCTGTTTTTT
TRBJ1-2 TRBV28 few TRBD1 17 CASSLNPNGQGARGYTF TGTGCCAGCAGTTTGAACCCGAACGGACAGGGGGCTCGGGGCTACACCTTC
TRBJ2-1 TRBV7-6 . TRBD2 16 CASSSTSGSSYNEQFF TGTGCCAGCAGCTCGACTAGCGGGAGCTCCTACAATGAGCAGTTCTTC
TRBJ2-1 TRBV2 . . 14 CASKADTSYNEQFF TGTGCCAGCAAGGCGGATACATCCTACAATGAGCAGTTCTTC
TRBJ2-4 TRBV7-9 . TRBD2 16 CASSRGGGVAKNIQYF TGTGCCAGCAGCCGGGGGGGTGGGGTAGCCAAAAACATTCAGTACTTC
TRBJ1-2 TRBV7-2 . TRBD1 14 CASSRQGVNYGYTF TGTGCCAGCAGCCGACAGGGGGTTAACTATGGCTACACCTTC
TRBJ2-7 TRBV30 . . 13 CAWTRAFDYEQYF TGTGCCTGGACGCGGGCGTTCGACTACGAGCAGTACTTC
TRBJ2-7 TRBV2 . . 14 CASSGGRVNYEQYF TGTGCCAGCAGTGGTGGCAGGGTTAATTACGAGCAGTACTTC
TRBJ2-7 TRBV5-1 . TRBD2 15 CASSLLAGGAYEQYF TGCGCCAGCAGCTTACTAGCGGGAGGCGCCTACGAGCAGTACTTC
TRBJ2-7 TRBV4-1 . TRBD1 17 CASSQHGGTGAPYEQYF TGCGCCAGCAGCCAACACGGGGGGACAGGGGCTCCCTACGAGCAGTACTTC
TRBJ1-1 TRBV11-2 . . 15 CASCPGSGVNTEAFF TGTGCCAGCTGCCCAGGTTCAGGGGTGAACACTGAAGCTTTCTTT
TRBJ2-3 TRBV7-9 few TRBD1 15 CASSPDRVGTDTQYF TGTGCCAGCAGCCCTGACAGGGTGGGCACAGATACGCAGTATTTT
TRBJ1-4 TRBV4-1 . . 15 CASSQSGSANEKLFF TGCGCCAGCAGCCAATCAGGGTCGGCTAATGAAAAACTGTTTTTT
TRBJ1-5 TRBV7-2 . TRBD1 15 CASSLDAGGHQPQHF TGTGCCAGCAGCTTAGACGCAGGGGGCCATCAGCCCCAGCATTTT
TRBJ2-7 TRBV7-6 . TRBD2 17 CASSLGDGASGPYEQYF TGTGCCAGCAGCTTGGGAGACGGGGCTAGCGGGCCCTACGAGCAGTACTTC
TRBJ1-1 TRBV6-5 . . 14 CASSPQWGGLEAFF TGTGCCAGCAGTCCTCAGTGGGGGGGCTTAGAAGCTTTCTTT
TRBJ2-2 TRBV6-1 . TRBD2 15 CASSGFAGGAGELFF TGTGCCAGCAGTGGATTTGCGGGAGGCGCCGGGGAGCTGTTTTTT
TRBJ2-1 TRBV30 . TRBD2 13 CAGRLAGGGEQFF TGTGCCGGGAGACTAGCGGGTGGGGGTGAGCAGTTCTTC
TRBJ1-2 TRBV28 . . 14 CASRPLGGSYGYTF TGTGCCAGCAGACCGCTCGGGGGGAGCTATGGCTACACCTTC
TRBJ2-5 TRBV28 . TRBD1 17 CASSFRRGTGYIETQYF TGTGCCAGCAGTTTCCGTCGTGGGACAGGGTACATCGAGACCCAGTACTTC
TRBJ1-5 TRBV19 . TRBD1 15 CASRLQGARNQPQHF TGTGCCAGTAGACTACAGGGGGCGAGGAATCAGCCCCAGCATTTT
TRBJ1-2 TRBV5-6 . TRBD1 16 CASTEGGTTGVYGYTF TGTGCCAGCACCGAAGGGGGGACAACAGGGGTTTATGGCTACACCTTC
TRBJ1-5 TRBV19 once . 16 CASSTSSRGGNQPQHF TGTGCCAGTAGTACCTCAAGCCGGGGTGGCAATCAGCCCCAGCATTTT
TRBJ2-7 TRBV5-1 . TRBD1 16 CASSTQDRGDWEEQYF TGCGCCAGCAGCACCCAGGACAGGGGAGATTGGGAGGAGCAGTACTTC
TRBJ1-1 TRBV4-1 . TRBD1 20 CASSPPDGTVRDYRNTEAFF TGCGCCAGCAGCCCCCCCGATGGGACAGTCCGAGACTACCGGAACACTGAAGCTTTCTTT
TRBJ2-2 TRBV6-5 . . 16 CASSYSPEGYNGELFF TGTGCCAGCAGTTATAGTCCAGAGGGTTATAACGGGGAGCTGTTTTTT
TRBJ2-1 TRBV5-1 . TRBD1 16 CASSSGTGGPYNEQFF TGCGCCAGCAGCTCCGGGACAGGGGGCCCCTACAATGAGCAGTTCTTC
TRBJ1-2 TRBV29-1 few TRBD1 13 CSGLQGGSAFYTF TGCAGCGGGCTACAGGGGGGGTCGGCGTTCTACACCTTC
TRBJ2-1 TRBV19 . . 15 CASSIKGVSYNEQFF TGTGCCAGTAGTATCAAGGGGGTCTCCTACAATGAGCAGTTCTTC
TRBJ1-3 TRBV5-4 . TRBD1 17 CASSSGDRGVSGNTIYF TGTGCCAGCAGCTCGGGGGACAGGGGGGTTTCCGGAAACACCATATATTTT
TRBJ2-1 TRBV6-1 . . 15 CASTFLAYSYNEQFF TGTGCCAGCACCTTTCTAGCGTATTCCTACAATGAGCAGTTCTTC
TRBJ2-7 TRBV6-5 . . 13 CASRSGTTYEQYF TGTGCCAGCAGGTCCGGGACAACTTACGAGCAGTACTTC
TRBJ2-3 TRBV4-1 . . 12 CASSQAGDTQYF TGCGCCAGCAGCCAGGCGGGTGATACGCAGTATTTT
TRBJ2-7 TRBV27 . TRBD1 14 CASSRTGGPYEQYF TGTGCCAGCAGCAGGACAGGGGGACCCTACGAGCAGTACTTC
TRBJ2-5 TRBV19 . TRBD2 17 CASSTNLGTSFPETQYF TGTGCCAGTAGTACAAACCTCGGGACTAGCTTTCCAGAGACCCAGTACTTC
TRBJ2-1 TRBV2 few . 14 CASSPGTPYNEQFF TGTGCCAGCAGCCCCGGGACTCCCTACAATGAGCAGTTCTTC
TRBJ2-3 TRBV27 once . 14 CASSLRDVQDTQYF TGTGCCAGCAGTTTGCGGGACGTTCAAGATACGCAGTATTTT
TRBJ1-5 TRBV7-6 once . 18 CASSLVEVGAGVNQPQHF TGTGCCAGCAGCTTAGTAGAGGTGGGGGCAGGGGTCAATCAGCCCCAGCATTTT
TRBJ2-1 TRBV5-1 . . 14 CASSLELYGTEQFF TGCGCCAGCAGCTTGGAACTATACGGCACTGAGCAGTTCTTC
TRBJ2-1 TRBV7-9 . TRBD2 13 CASRGLVYNGQFF TGTGCCAGCCGGGGACTAGTATACAATGGGCAGTTCTTC
TRBJ2-6 TRBV6-1 few TRBD2 15 CASSEARGGSDVLTF TGTGCCAGCAGTGAAGCGAGGGGAGGGAGTGACGTCCTGACTTTC
TRBJ2-3 TRBV27 . . 13 CASSLGGSDTQYF TGTGCCAGCAGTTTAGGAGGGTCGGATACGCAGTATTTT
TRBJ2-2 TRBV18 . TRBD1 16 CASSPRETGYTGELFF TGTGCCAGCTCACCACGGGAGACAGGGTACACCGGGGAGCTGTTTTTT
TRBJ2-2 TRBV29-1 . TRBD1 14 CSVLVGTGVGELFF TGCAGCGTCCTAGTAGGGACAGGGGTCGGGGAGCTGTTTTTT
TRBJ2-7 TRBV5-1 . TRBD2 16 CASSLQTSGMYYEQYF TGCGCCAGCAGCTTGCAAACTAGCGGGATGTACTACGAGCAGTACTTC
TRBJ2-2 TRBV5-1 . TRBD1 16 CASSLRGQGKTGELFF TGCGCCAGCAGCTTGCGGGGACAGGGAAAGACCGGGGAGCTGTTTTTT
TRBJ1-1 TRBV27 . . 16 CASSFQGYSPYTEAFF TGTGCCAGCAGCTTTCAGGGTTACTCACCGTACACTGAAGCTTTCTTT
TRBJ1-6 TRBV10-3 . . 11 CAISEDTALHF TGTGCCATCAGTGAGGATACGGCCCTCCACTTT